Reported below is one T cell receptor beta chain. Antigen unknown. The data belong to a study of cytomegalovirus exposure and HLA in healthy donors. Findings and caveats of the study: In a later analysis, parvovirus B19, influenza, CMV and Epstein-Barr virus appeared linked to several top co-occurrence clusters.

This CDR3 comprises 15 residues. CDR1 and CDR2 (germline): SGHNT, YYREEE (reference sequence). V lost 6 bases and J lost 9, with 22 bases in between. Researchers ran the PCR with 60 Vbeta and 13 Jbeta primers. Authors' analysis steps: Unique TCR beta chains numbered roughly 80 million in a later analysis, with approximately 10 million shared. Sequencing was performed with immunoSEQ multiplex PCR; in TCRdb, only in-frame clones are kept and a portion is missing. From that table come the V and J calls and clone size; the DNA was used to work out D and trimming. There are approximately 150,000 clones in the sample, with 0.75% to 1% held by the top ten.

This TCR derives from a male donor in good health and CMV-seronegative. Sequencing input: PBMCs. The chain uses TRBV5-4 and TRBJ2-1; D may be TRBD2 (6 bases). CDR3 coding DNA: TGTGCCAGCACCCCGGAGGGGCGCAGAGTCAGTGAGCAGTTCTTC. The encoded protein is CASTPEGRRVSEQFF.